This TCR beta chain was recorded in a study of blood T cells in healthy people across ages. Of note for this clonotype: The antigen is undetermined.

Findings of the study overall: Any conclusive comparison of naive versus antigen-experienced cells was prevented by using unsorted PBMCs. Investigators treated diversity estimates from one million T cells as underestimates. Percentage of naive T cells showed a strong correlation with TCR beta diversity.

Together with a sample-barcoded 5' primer, a J-beta primer mix was included in a second PCR lasting roughly 6 to 12 cycles. Each CDR3 protein gets one entry after TCRdb re-called the 5' RACE reads with MiXCR. The table lists 550,000 to 700,000 distinct CDR3 sequences, roughly 28% of them singletons. Germline V gene sequence: CDR1 SGHTA, CDR2 FQGNSA. This CDR3 region has 12 residues. This receptor was identified in a woman in her seventies in good health. The chain couples TRBV7-2 to TRBJ2-5; D is uncertain. The DNA end lines up better with TRBJ2-7; the J call may be wrong. Sequencing used blood. For the CDR3, the DNA is TGTGCCAGCAGCTCACGGCTGGACGAGCAGTACTTC. As protein: CASSSRLDEQYF.